A single sample gave rise to the 4 T cell receptor beta chains below, sequenced in a study of tumor-infiltrating lymphocytes in primary liver carcinoma. Extraction of RNA together with DNA used about 17-34 mg of unsorted bulk tissue. With around 520 ng total RNA as template and a constant-region primer, TCR beta cDNA was made. Library construction for TCR beta comprised three nested multiplex PCR rounds performed with slightly modified ARM-PCR. TRBV1-TRBV30 forward primers and a C-beta reverse primer were used in the first two PCR rounds, which each ran for nine to ten cycles. Each CDR3 protein gets one entry after TCRdb re-called the multiplex PCR reads with MiXCR. Of about 100,000 distinct CDR3 sequences in the sample, just over 65% were seen once. Specimen: tumor-adjacent normal liver tissue. These TCRs come from a man aged 40-49 years with primary liver carcinoma and hepatitis B virus infection.

V usage is TRBV29-1 and J usage is TRBJ2-3; TRBD1 matches at 9 bases. Per germline, CDR1 SQVTM and CDR2 ANQGSEA. The CDR3 spans 11 residues. The CDR3 reads CNDRGGDTQYF. For the CDR3, the DNA is TGCAACGACAGGGGGGGAGACACGCAGTATTTT.

The rearrangement uses TRBV11-2 and TRBJ2-5; perhaps TRBD2 as D (5 bases). CDR1 and CDR2 from the germline V gene are SGHAT and FQNNGV. The CDR3 runs 14 residues. V lost 11 bases and J lost 8, with 24 bases in between. CDR3 in amino acids: CAGQVPGSAGTQYF. The CDR3 nucleotides read TGTGCCGGCCAAGTCCCGGGGAGTGCCGGAACCCAGTACTTC.

On this clonotype: One junction end does not reproduce the germline sequence, and a read error may be involved. The chain joins TRBV11-2 to TRBJ2-2; 7 bases align to TRBD1. CDR1 SGHAT and CDR2 FQNNGV come from the germline V gene. This CDR3 comprises 15 residues. CDR3 sequence (DNA): TGTGCCAGCAGGCGAGGGGGCTTGAACACTGGGGAGCTGTTTTTT. Translation gives CASRRGGLNTGELFF.

This clonotype was observed a single time. The junction departs from the called germline gene at one end, perhaps through a read error. The chain combines TRBV12-3 or TRBV12-4 with TRBJ2-7; D not resolved. CDR3 size: 12 residues. The CDR3, as DNA: TGTGCCAGCAGCGCAGTAGCCTACGAGCACTACTTC. Residues: CASSAVAYEHYF.